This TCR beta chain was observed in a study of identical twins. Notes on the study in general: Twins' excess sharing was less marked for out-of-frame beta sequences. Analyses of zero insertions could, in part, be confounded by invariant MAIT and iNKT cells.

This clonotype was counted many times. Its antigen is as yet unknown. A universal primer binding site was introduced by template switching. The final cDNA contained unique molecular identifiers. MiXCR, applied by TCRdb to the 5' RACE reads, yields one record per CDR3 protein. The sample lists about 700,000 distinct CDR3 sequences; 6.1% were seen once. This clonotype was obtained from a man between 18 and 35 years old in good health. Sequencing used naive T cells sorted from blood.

This CDR3 reads CASSLTAANTGELFF. The DNA of the CDR3 is TGTGCCAGCAGTTTGACTGCAGCAAACACCGGGGAGCTGTTTTTT. The chain employs TRBV12-3 or TRBV12-4 and TRBJ2-2; D is ambiguous. Trimming took off 3 bases at V and 2 bases at J, with 10 bases between the two ends. The CDR3 length is 15 residues.